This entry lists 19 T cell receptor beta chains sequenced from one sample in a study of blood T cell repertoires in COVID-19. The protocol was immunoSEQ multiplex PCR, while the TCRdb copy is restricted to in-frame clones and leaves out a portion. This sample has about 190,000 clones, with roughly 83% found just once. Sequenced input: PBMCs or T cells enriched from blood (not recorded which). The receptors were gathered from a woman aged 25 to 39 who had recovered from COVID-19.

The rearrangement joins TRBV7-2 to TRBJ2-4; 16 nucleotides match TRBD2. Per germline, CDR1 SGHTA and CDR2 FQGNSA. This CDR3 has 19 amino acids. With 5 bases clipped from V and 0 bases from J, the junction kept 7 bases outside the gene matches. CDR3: CASSTGTSGRALAKNIQYF. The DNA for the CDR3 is TGTGCCAGCAGCACTGGGACTAGCGGGAGGGCCTTAGCCAAAAACATTCAGTACTTC.

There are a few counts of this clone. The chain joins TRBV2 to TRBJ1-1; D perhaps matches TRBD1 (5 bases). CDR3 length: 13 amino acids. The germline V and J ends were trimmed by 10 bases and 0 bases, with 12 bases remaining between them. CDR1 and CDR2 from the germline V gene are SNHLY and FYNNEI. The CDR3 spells CATKAGLNTEAFF. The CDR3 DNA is TGTGCCACCAAAGCGGGGCTGAACACTGAAGCTTTCTTT. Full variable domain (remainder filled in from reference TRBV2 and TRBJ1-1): EPEVTQTPSHQVTQMGQEVILRCVPISNHLYFYWYRQILGQKVEFLVSFYNNEISEKSEIFDDQFSVERPDGSNFTLKIRSTKLEDSAMYFCATKAGLNTEAFFGQGTRLTVV.

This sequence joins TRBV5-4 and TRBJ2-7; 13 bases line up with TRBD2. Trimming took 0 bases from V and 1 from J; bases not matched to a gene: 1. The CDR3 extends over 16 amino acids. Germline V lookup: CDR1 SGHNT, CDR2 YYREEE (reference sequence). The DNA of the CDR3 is TGTGCCAGCAGCTTGGTGACTAGCGGGAGGTCCTACGAGCAGTACGTC. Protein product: CASSLVTSGRSYEQYV.

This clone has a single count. The CDR3 bases are TGTGCCAGCTCACCCAATGCAGGGGTCACTGAAGCTTTCTTT. It encodes CASSPNAGVTEAFF. The chain combines TRBV18 with TRBJ1-1; maybe TRBD1 (6 bases). V lost 3 bases and J 4 bases, leaving 12 bases between the germline ends. The germline CDR1 and CDR2 sequences are KGHSH and LQKENI. The CDR3 spans 14 residues. The whole variable domain, filled in from reference TRBV18 and TRBJ1-1, reads NAGVMQNPRHLVRRRGQEARLRCSPMKGHSHVYWYRQLPEEGLKFMVYLQKENIIDESGMPKERFSAEFPKEGPSILRIQQVVRGDSAAYFCASSPNAGVTEAFFGQGTRLTVV.

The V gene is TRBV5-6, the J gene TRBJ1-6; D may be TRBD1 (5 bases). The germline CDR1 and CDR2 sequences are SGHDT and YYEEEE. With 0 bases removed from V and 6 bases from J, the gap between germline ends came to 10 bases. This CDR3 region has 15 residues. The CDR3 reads CASSLGQGGNSPLHF. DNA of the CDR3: TGTGCCAGCAGCTTGGGGCAGGGTGGTAATTCACCCCTCCACTTT.

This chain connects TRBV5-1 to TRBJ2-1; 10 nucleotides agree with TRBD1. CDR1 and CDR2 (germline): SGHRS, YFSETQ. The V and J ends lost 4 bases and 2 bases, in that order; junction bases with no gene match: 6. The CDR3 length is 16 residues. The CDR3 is CASSPGQGGPYNEQFF. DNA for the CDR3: TGCGCCAGCAGCCCTGGACAGGGGGGCCCCTACAATGAGCAGTTCTTC.

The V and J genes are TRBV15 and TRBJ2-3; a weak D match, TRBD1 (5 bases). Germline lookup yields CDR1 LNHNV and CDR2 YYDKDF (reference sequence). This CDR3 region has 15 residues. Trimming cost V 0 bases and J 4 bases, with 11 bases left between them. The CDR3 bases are TGTGCCACCAGCAGAGAGGGGCTCGGGTCAGATACGCAGTATTTT. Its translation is CATSREGLGSDTQYF.

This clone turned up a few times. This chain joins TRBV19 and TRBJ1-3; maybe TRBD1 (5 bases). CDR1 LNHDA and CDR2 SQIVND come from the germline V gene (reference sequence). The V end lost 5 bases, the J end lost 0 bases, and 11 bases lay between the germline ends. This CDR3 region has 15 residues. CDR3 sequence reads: CASSSRDSSGNTIYF. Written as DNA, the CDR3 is TGTGCCAGTAGTTCTCGTGACAGCTCTGGAAACACCATATATTTT.

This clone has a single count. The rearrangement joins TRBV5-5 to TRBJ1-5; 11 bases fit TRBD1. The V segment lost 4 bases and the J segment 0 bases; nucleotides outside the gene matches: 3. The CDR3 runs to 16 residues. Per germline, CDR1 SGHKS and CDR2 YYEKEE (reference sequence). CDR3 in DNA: TGTGCCAGCAGCCGGGGACAGGGGGGTAGCAATCAGCCCCAGCATTTT. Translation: CASSRGQGGSNQPQHF. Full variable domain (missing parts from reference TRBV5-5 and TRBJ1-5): DAGVTQSPTHLIKTRGQQVTLRCSPISGHKSVSWYQQVLGQGPQFIFQYYEKEERGRGNFPDRFSARQFPNYSSELNVNALLLGDSALYLCASSRGQGGSNQPQHFGDGTRLSIL.

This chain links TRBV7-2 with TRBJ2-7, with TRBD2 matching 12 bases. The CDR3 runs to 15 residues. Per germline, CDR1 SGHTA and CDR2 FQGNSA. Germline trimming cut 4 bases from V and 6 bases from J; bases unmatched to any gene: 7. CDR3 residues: CASSSTSGRTSEQYF. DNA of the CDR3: TGTGCCAGCAGCTCCACTAGCGGGAGGACGAGCGAGCAGTACTTC.

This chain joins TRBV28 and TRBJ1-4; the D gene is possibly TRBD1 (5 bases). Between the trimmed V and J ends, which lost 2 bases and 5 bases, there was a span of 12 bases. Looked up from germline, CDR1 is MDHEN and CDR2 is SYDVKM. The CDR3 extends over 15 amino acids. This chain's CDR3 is CASSLRWGGNEKLFF. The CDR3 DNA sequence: TGTGCCAGCAGTTTACGGTGGGGGGGGAATGAAAAACTGTTTTTT.

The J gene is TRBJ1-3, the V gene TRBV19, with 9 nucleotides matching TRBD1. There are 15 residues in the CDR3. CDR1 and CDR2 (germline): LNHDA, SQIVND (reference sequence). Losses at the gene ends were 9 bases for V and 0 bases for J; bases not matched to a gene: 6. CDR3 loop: CASQTGGLSGNTIYF. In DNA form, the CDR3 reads TGTGCCAGCCAGACAGGGGGGCTCTCTGGAAACACCATATATTTT.

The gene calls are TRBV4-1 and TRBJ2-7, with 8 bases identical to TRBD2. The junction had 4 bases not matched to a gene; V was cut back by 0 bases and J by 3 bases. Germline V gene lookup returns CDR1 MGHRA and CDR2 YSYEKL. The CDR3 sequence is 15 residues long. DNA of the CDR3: TGCGCCAGCAGCCAAGATCCACTAGCGGACTACGAGCAGTACTTC. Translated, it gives CASSQDPLADYEQYF.

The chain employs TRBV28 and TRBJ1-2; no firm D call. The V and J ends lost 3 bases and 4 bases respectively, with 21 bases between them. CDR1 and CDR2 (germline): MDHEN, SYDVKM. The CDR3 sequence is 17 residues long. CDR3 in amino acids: CASSLLYPGSASYGYTF. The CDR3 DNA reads TGTGCCAGCAGTTTGCTTTACCCGGGTTCCGCGAGCTATGGCTACACCTTC.

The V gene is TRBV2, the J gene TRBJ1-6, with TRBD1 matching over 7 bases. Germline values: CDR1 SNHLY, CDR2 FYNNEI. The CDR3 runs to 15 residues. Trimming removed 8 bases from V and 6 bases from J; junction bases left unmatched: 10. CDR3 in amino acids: CASPGPGQINSPLHF. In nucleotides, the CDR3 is TGTGCCAGCCCGGGGCCGGGACAGATTAATTCACCCCTCCACTTT.

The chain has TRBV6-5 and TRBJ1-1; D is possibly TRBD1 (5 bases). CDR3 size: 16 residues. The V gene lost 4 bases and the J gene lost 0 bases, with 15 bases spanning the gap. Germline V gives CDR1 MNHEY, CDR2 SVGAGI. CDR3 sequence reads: CASSSRVRVMNTEAFF. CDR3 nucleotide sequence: TGTGCCAGCAGTTCCAGGGTACGGGTGATGAACACTGAAGCTTTCTTT.

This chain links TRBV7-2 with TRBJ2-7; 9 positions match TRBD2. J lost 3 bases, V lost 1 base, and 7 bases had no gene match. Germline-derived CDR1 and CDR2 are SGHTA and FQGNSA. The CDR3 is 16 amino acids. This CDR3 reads CASSLVSGGINYEQYF. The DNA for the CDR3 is TGTGCCAGCAGCTTAGTTAGCGGGGGCATAAACTACGAGCAGTACTTC.

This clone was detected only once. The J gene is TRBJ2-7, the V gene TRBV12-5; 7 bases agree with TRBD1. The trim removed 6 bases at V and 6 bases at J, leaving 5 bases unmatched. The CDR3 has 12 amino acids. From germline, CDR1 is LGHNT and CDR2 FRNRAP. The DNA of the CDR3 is TGTGCTAGTGGCATGACAGGGCGCGAGCAGTACGTC. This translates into CASGMTGREQYV.

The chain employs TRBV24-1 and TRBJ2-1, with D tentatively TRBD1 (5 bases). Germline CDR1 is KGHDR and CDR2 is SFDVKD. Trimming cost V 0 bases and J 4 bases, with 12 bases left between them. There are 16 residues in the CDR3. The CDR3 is CATSDLAGNQYNEQFF. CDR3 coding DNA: TGTGCCACCAGTGATTTGGCAGGGAACCAGTACAATGAGCAGTTCTTC.